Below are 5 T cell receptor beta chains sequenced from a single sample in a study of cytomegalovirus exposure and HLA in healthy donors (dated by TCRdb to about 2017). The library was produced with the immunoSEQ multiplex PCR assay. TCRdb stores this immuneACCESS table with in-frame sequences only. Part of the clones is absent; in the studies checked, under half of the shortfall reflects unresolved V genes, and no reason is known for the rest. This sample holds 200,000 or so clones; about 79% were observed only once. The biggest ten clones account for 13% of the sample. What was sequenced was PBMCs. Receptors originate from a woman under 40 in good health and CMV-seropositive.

This chain's CDR3 is CASSPWTGANTGELFF. In nucleotides, the CDR3 is TGTGCCAGCAGCCCATGGACAGGCGCAAACACCGGGGAGCTGTTTTTT. The J gene is TRBJ2-2, the V gene TRBV7-2, with 7 bases matching TRBD1. Germline CDR1 reads SGHTA; CDR2 reads FQGNSA. This CDR3 region has 16 residues. The J segment lost 2 bases and the V segment lost 5 bases, leaving 8 bases of the junction unmatched.

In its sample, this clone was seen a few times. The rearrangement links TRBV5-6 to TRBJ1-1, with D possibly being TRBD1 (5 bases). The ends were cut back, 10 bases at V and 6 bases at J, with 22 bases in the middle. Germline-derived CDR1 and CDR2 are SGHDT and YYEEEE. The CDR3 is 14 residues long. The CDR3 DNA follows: TGTGCCTATAACGAGGCAGGAAGGGGCCCTGAAGCTTTCTTT. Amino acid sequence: CAYNEAGRGPEAFF.

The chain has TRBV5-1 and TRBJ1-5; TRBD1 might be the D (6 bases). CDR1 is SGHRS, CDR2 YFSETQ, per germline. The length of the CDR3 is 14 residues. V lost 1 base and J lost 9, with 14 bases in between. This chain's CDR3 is CASSLPQDRGPQHF. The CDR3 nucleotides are TGCGCCAGCAGCTTGCCCCAGGACAGAGGGCCCCAGCATTTT.

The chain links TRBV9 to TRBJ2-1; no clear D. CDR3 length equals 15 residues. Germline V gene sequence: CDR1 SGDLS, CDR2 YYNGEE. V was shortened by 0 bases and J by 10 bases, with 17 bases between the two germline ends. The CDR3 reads CASSVDWFGSWEQFF. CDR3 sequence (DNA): TGTGCCAGCAGCGTAGATTGGTTCGGTAGTTGGGAGCAGTTCTTC.

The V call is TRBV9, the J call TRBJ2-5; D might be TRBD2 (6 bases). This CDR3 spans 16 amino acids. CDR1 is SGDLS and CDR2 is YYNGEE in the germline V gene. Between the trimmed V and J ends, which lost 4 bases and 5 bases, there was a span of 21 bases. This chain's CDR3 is CASSKLLGRMGETQYF. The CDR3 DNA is TGTGCCAGCAGCAAACTGCTCGGGAGAATGGGGGAGACCCAGTACTTC.